This T cell receptor beta chain came from a study of blood T cells in healthy people across ages. This clonotype occurred a few times. Its specificity is not known. CDR3 size: 13 residues. CDR1 KGHDR and CDR2 SFDVKD come from the germline V gene. V gave up 4 bases and J gave up 0 bases, with 5 bases separating them. Next came a second PCR, run for about 6 to 11 cycles, which used a sample-barcoded 5' primer along with a J-beta primer mix. In TCRdb, the 5' RACE reads were re-called with MiXCR into one record per CDR3 protein. The data hold approximately 290,000 distinct CDR3 sequences, with around 29% observed a single time. Study-level points and caveats: Changes seen in expanded clonotypes were possibly confounded by donor CMV status left unknown.

The chain has TRBV24-1 and TRBJ2-5; D is unresolved. The receptor comes from a woman in her seventies in good health. Sequencing input: blood. CDR3 region: CATSDTYQETQYF. CDR3 nucleotide sequence: TGTGCCACCAGTGACACGTACCAAGAGACCCAGTACTTC.